The source of this TCR beta chain is a study of T-cell reconstitution after alpha-beta-depleted transplantation in children. Unique molecular identifiers were used in preparing the TCRbeta library. TCRdb reprocessed the PCR reads via MiXCR and lists one record per CDR3 protein. The sample lists over 300,000 distinct CDR3 sequences, 10% seen once, with 2% to 2.5% in the top ten. V was pared by 6 bases and J by 4 bases, with 10 bases of the junction left unmatched. From germline, CDR1 is DFQATT and CDR2 SNEGSKA (reference sequence). CDR3 length: 14 residues. This sample comprised PBMCs from the stem cell graft donor, obtained from the stem cell graft. This clonotype was obtained from a human donor who donated a stem cell graft to a child with acute lymphoblastic leukemia. The V call is TRBV20-1, the J call TRBJ1-1; TRBD1 matches 8 bases. This CDR3 is CSASRTGWSTEAFF. CDR3 nucleotide sequence: TGCAGTGCAAGCCGGACAGGGTGGAGCACTGAAGCTTTCTTT.